One sample yielded the 21 T cell receptor beta chains listed below, sequenced in a study of beta chain features in type 1 diabetes. Since all of the isolated RNA was reverse transcribed, expressed TCRB transcripts were what got sequenced. Here immunoSEQ multiplex PCR was the method, and the copy in TCRdb shows in-frame clones only, minus some. The sample lists under 350,000 clones; roughly 8% were seen once. The sample comprised central memory CD4+ T cells from blood. All receptors derive from a woman aged 18-29 years in good health.

The chain couples TRBV6-5 to TRBJ1-5; a possible D gene is TRBD1 (5 bases). V dropped 5 bases and J dropped 3 bases, with 11 bases sitting between them. The CDR3 extends over 14 amino acids. The germline CDR1 and CDR2 sequences are MNHEY and SVGAGI. The CDR3 here is CASSGQGPNQPQHF. CDR3 DNA: TGTGCCAGCAGTGGTCAGGGACCCAATCAGCCCCAGCATTTT.

This clone has ten or more counts. The rearrangement joins TRBV5-4 to TRBJ2-3, with TRBD2 identical over 13 bases. The CDR3 spans 17 residues. J gave up 3 bases and V 4 bases, and 8 bases lay outside the gene matches. CDR1 is SGHNT, CDR2 YYREEE, per germline (reference sequence). CDR3 nucleotides: TGTGCCAGCAGCCACACTAGCGGGGGGGCTGGGACAGATACGCAGTATTTT. It encodes CASSHTSGGAGTDTQYF.

The rearrangement joins TRBV23-1 to TRBJ1-5; no clear D gene. TRBV23-1 is an ORF for which the function is uncertain. The CDR3 covers 12 residues. Trimming cost V 5 bases and J 3 bases, with 5 bases left between them. The CDR3 DNA reads TGCGCCAGCAGTGTTATCAATCAGCCCCAGCATTTT. This codes for CASSVINQPQHF.

This clone has only a few counts. The gene calls are TRBV7-2 and TRBJ2-3; 15 bases align to TRBD2. The CDR3 runs 17 residues. The germline V gene has CDR1 SGHTA and CDR2 FQGNSA. V lost 5 bases, J lost 6 bases, and 9 bases stayed unmatched. CDR3 DNA sequence: TGTGCCAGCAGCCCCCGGACTAGCGGGGGGGCAACGGATACGCAGTATTTT. Translation: CASSPRTSGGATDTQYF.

The chain couples TRBV30 to TRBJ1-5, with 9 positions matching TRBD1. Per germline, CDR1 GTSNPN and CDR2 SVGIG (reference sequence). This CDR3 is built from 16 residues. With V trimmed by 3 bases and J by 4 bases, 10 bases remained unmatched. The CDR3 reads CAWSPGQGPQNQPQHF. CDR3 DNA sequence: TGTGCCTGGAGCCCGGGACAGGGTCCCCAAAATCAGCCCCAGCATTTT. The full variable domain, in which reference TRBV30 and TRBJ1-5 provide the parts outside the CDR3, is SQTIHQWPATLVQPVGSPLSLECTVEGTSNPNLYWYRQAAGRGLQLLFYSVGIGQISSEVPQNLSASRPQDRQFILSSKKLLLSDSGFYLCAWSPGQGPQNQPQHFGDGTRLSIL.

In this sample, this clone turned up a few times. The V and J genes are TRBV6-5 and TRBJ1-1; possibly TRBD1 for D (5 bases). The CDR3 length is 14 residues. Germline V gives CDR1 MNHEY, CDR2 SVGAGI. V was pared by 6 bases and J by 4 bases, with 15 bases between. In DNA form, the CDR3 reads TGTGCCAGCAGCGACAGCAGCCGGAGCACTGAAGCTTTCTTT. Its protein product is CASSDSSRSTEAFF.

A few counts support this clone. One end of the junction varies from germline; a read error may be responsible. The CDR3 sequence is CASSLAAGRRFF. Here the CDR3 DNA reads TGTGCCAGCAGCTTGGCAGCAGGGAGGCGCTTCTTC. V usage is TRBV7-9 and J usage is TRBJ1-2, with TRBD1 as a possible D gene (5 bases). Germline-derived CDR1 and CDR2 are SEHNR and FQNEAQ (reference sequence). The CDR3 contains 12 residues.

This clone was picked up a small number of times. CDR3 protein: CASSLAGQTQYF. The CDR3, as DNA: TGTGCCAGCAGCTTAGCGGGACAGACGCAGTATTTT. The chain couples TRBV7-2 to TRBJ2-3, with 7 bases identical to TRBD1. The length of the CDR3 is 12 residues. Germline CDR1 and CDR2: SGHTA and FQGNSA. Unmatched junction bases numbered 0, after V lost 0 bases and J lost 9 bases.

This clone was recorded a few times. V and J are TRBV19 and TRBJ2-3, with D unclear. Trimming removed 4 bases at V and 8 bases at J, with 10 bases between. The CDR3 contains 12 residues. CDR1 is LNHDA, CDR2 SQIVND, per germline (reference sequence). The CDR3 spells CASSTSKGTQYF. In DNA form, the CDR3 reads TGTGCCAGTAGTACCAGCAAGGGTACGCAGTATTTT.

The chain has TRBV7-2 and TRBJ1-1; unclear D gene. The CDR3 is 11 amino acids. In germline, CDR1 is SGHTA, CDR2 FQGNSA. Deletions cut 4 bases from V and 10 bases from J, with 10 bases between. The chain's CDR3 is CASSYTLGAFF. The DNA of the CDR3 is TGTGCCAGCAGCTATACACTGGGAGCTTTCTTT.

V gene TRBV9 combines with J gene TRBJ1-5, with a tentative D call TRBD1 (6 bases). CDR1 is SGDLS, CDR2 YYNGEE, per germline. Trimming shortened V by 0 bases and J by 3 bases, and 10 bases separated the two germline ends. The CDR3 extends over 15 amino acids. CDR3 amino acids: CASSVEGTLNQPQHF. The CDR3 DNA reads TGTGCCAGCAGCGTAGAAGGGACACTCAATCAGCCCCAGCATTTT. The entire variable domain, with the rest obtained from reference TRBV9 and TRBJ1-5, is as follows: DSGVTQTPKHLITATGQRVTLRCSPRSGDLSVYWYQQSLDQGLQFLIQYYNGEERAKGNILERFSAQQFPDLHSELNLSSLELGDSALYFCASSVEGTLNQPQHFGDGTRLSIL.

The gene calls are TRBV28 and TRBJ1-2, with D possibly TRBD1 on 5 matching bases. V shed 3 bases and J shed 4 bases, with 21 bases lying between them. Germline V gene lookup returns CDR1 MDHEN and CDR2 SYDVKM. CDR3 size: 17 residues. The CDR3: CASSFPLGTRSPYGYTF. The CDR3, as DNA: TGTGCCAGCAGTTTCCCATTGGGGACTAGAAGCCCCTATGGCTACACCTTC.

The chain combines TRBV27 with TRBJ2-5; TRBD2 matches 14 bases. After removal of 6 bases from V and 4 bases from J, the junction contained 10 bases not matched to a gene. This CDR3 contains 17 residues. In germline, CDR1 is MNHEY, CDR2 SMNVEV (reference sequence). This CDR3 is CASSPRTSGRMGETQYF. Here the CDR3 DNA reads TGTGCCAGCAGCCCGCGGACTAGCGGGAGGATGGGAGAGACCCAGTACTTC.

This clone has at least ten counts. J is TRBJ1-2 and V is TRBV6-5; possible D gene TRBD1, 6 bases. Germline V gene sequence: CDR1 MNHEY, CDR2 SVGAGI. The CDR3 runs to 12 residues. V dropped 8 bases and J dropped 4 bases, with 11 bases sitting between them. The CDR3 DNA follows: TGTGCCAGCGGAGGACAGTTCTATGGCTACACCTTC. Encoded protein: CASGGQFYGYTF.

Ten or more counts support this clone. The J gene is TRBJ1-2, the V gene TRBV19; no reliable D call. The CDR3 extends over 16 amino acids. The germline gives CDR1 LNHDA, CDR2 SQIVND (reference sequence). The V end was cut by 0 bases, the J end by 2 bases, with 13 bases between. This CDR3 is CASSIDQLAPNYGYTF. The CDR3 bases are TGTGCCAGTAGTATAGATCAACTGGCACCCAACTATGGCTACACCTTC.

V is TRBV5-1 and J is TRBJ2-7; 9 bases align to TRBD1. The CDR3 spans 15 residues. Germline CDR1 SGHRS, CDR2 YFSETQ. Losses at the gene ends were 2 bases for V and 4 bases for J; bases not matched to a gene: 7. CDR3 bases: TGCGCCAGCAGCTTTATCCCGGGACAGGGATACGAGCAGTACTTC. This sequence encodes CASSFIPGQGYEQYF.

This clone was counted only a few times. The chain employs TRBV7-2 and TRBJ1-6; D remains unclear. V was cut by 1 base and J by 10 bases, with 8 bases left in between. CDR1 and CDR2 (germline): SGHTA, FQGNSA. There are 13 residues in the CDR3. CDR3 sequence reads: CASSLERRSPLHF. CDR3 sequence (DNA): TGTGCCAGCAGCTTAGAACGGAGATCACCCCTCCACTTT.

This clone came up many times. This rearrangement joins TRBV28 to TRBJ1-2, with 12 positions matching TRBD1. Losses at the gene ends were 5 bases for V and 4 bases for J; bases not matched to a gene: 11. CDR1 and CDR2 from the germline V gene are MDHEN and SYDVKM. The CDR3 runs 17 residues. The CDR3 DNA follows: TGTGCCAGCAGTACACTCGGGACAGGGGGCGCCGGCTATGGCTACACCTTC. This codes for CASSTLGTGGAGYGYTF.

This clone was recorded a few times. The gene calls are TRBV7-3 and TRBJ2-1; D might be TRBD1 or TRBD2, each matching 6 bases. V gave up 2 bases and J gave up 0 bases, with 17 bases separating them. Germline loops: CDR1 SGHTA, CDR2 FQGTGA. The CDR3 is made up of 18 amino acids. CDR3 nucleotide sequence: TGTGCCAGCAGCTTATATCCCCCGGGGGCTAGCTCCTACAATGAGCAGTTCTTC. Protein: CASSLYPPGASSYNEQFF. Full variable domain (remainder filled in from reference TRBV7-3 and TRBJ2-1): GAGVSQTPSNKVTEKGKYVELRCDPISGHTALYWYRQSLGQGPEFLIYFQGTGAADDSGLPNDRFFAVRPEGSVSTLKIQRTERGDSAVYLCASSLYPPGASSYNEQFFGPGTRLTVL.

In this sample, this clone turned up many times. One end of the junction is discordant with germline, which a read error may explain. The chain combines TRBV28 with TRBJ2-7, with 9 bases aligning to TRBD1. CDR3 length: 15 amino acids. Germline V gene sequence: CDR1 MDHEN, CDR2 SYDVKM. The DNA of the CDR3 is TGTGCCAGCTCTGCCATCGGGACAGGGTCCTCCGAGCAGTACTTC. This sequence encodes CASSAIGTGSSEQYF.

The chain combines TRBV5-1 with TRBJ2-3; D is unresolved. Between the trimmed V and J ends, which lost 8 bases and 2 bases, there was a span of 15 bases. The CDR3 totals 14 residues. Germline V lookup: CDR1 SGHRS, CDR2 YFSETQ. In DNA, the CDR3 is TGCGCCAGTCACCCTCAACCGAACACAGATACGCAGTATTTT. Protein product: CASHPQPNTDTQYF.